This T cell receptor beta chain was sequenced during a study of T cell repertoires in cytomegalovirus infection (dated by TCRdb to between 2017 and 2020). A note on the overall study: Donor HLA type was relevant to the analysis, as public TCR beta signatures indicated carriage of CMV infection together with the matching HLA type. Overall study outcomes, separate from this receptor: Carriers of CMV infection plus the relevant HLA type were discriminated by the cumulative frequency of public TCR beta family members in the study cohort and in an independent roughly 340-donor cohort. In the ex vivo response, HLA-C-restricted CMV-specific TCR beta clonotypes were dominant, and in two of eight donors the single most frequent clonotype came from this HLA-C-restricted group.

The CDR3, cysteine through phenylalanine, is 15 amino acids long. Just the 45-base CDR3 DNA is kept, in frame starting at base 1. Trimming costs V 5 bases and J 0 bases, and their ends lie 11 bases apart. From the germline V gene (reference sequence), CDR1 is LNHDA and CDR2 is SQIVND. The instrument given in TCRdb is Illumina HiSeq 1500. Using fastp at Q25 and MiXCR, TCRdb reprocessed the public reads and kept productive beta chains. CDR3 protein duplicates are merged, each entry listing the most common genes and DNA. The sample profile shows a few hundred thousand distinct CDR3 sequences; 15% to 20% of them were found once. The ten most abundant clones make up approximately 8% of the sample. As concerns this clonotype: This clone's antigen is unknown. Qualities for individual bases were not recorded, and no much larger clone is one base off.

The TCR was taken from a human donor in good health (CMV status not recorded). Some clones in this sample may be carry-over from other donors' samples. Sequenced sample: PBMCs. Recombination joined TRBV19 with TRBJ1-3; no D segment can be confidently identified. The CDR3 amino acid sequence is: CASSLYSRSGNTIYF. The sequence in DNA is TGTGCCAGTAGTCTCTATTCTCGCTCTGGAAACACCATATATTTT.